This TCR beta chain was identified in a study of T cell responses to AZD1222 COVID-19 vaccine. This CDR3 has 16 residues. Germline CDR1 is MNHEY and CDR2 is SVGAGI. Deletions cut 4 bases from V and 0 bases from J, with 15 bases between. Generated by immunoSEQ multiplex PCR, the TCRdb table keeps only in-frame clones and is missing some. The table records 150,000 or so clones, roughly nine tenths of them present only once. The chain has TRBV6-5 and TRBJ2-5, with D possibly matching TRBD1 (5 bases). This clonotype was obtained from an adult who received the AZD1222 COVID-19 vaccine. The sample in question was peripheral blood, obtained 28 days after the second AZD1222 dose. As DNA, the CDR3 is TGTGCCAGCAGTTCAAGACAGACCAAGTACCAAGAGACCCAGTACTTC. Its protein product is CASSSRQTKYQETQYF.